This T cell receptor beta chain is drawn from a study of blood T cell repertoires in COVID-19. Libraries were prepared by immunoSEQ multiplex PCR; TCRdb keeps only in-frame clonotypes and omits some of them. The table has about 220,000 clones, 70% to 85% seen once. The V gene end was trimmed by 6 bases and the J gene end by 4 bases; junction bases not matched to a gene: 5. Germline lookup yields CDR1 MDHEN and CDR2 SYDVKM. The CDR3 consists of 14 residues. This chain uses TRBV28 with TRBJ1-3, with 8 bases matching TRBD1. Sequencing input: PBMCs or T cells enriched from blood (not recorded which). This clonotype was sampled from a middle-aged woman with acute COVID-19. In nucleotides, the CDR3 is TGTGCCAGCAGACAGGGGGTTTACGGAAACACCATATATTTT. Translated: CASRQGVYGNTIYF.